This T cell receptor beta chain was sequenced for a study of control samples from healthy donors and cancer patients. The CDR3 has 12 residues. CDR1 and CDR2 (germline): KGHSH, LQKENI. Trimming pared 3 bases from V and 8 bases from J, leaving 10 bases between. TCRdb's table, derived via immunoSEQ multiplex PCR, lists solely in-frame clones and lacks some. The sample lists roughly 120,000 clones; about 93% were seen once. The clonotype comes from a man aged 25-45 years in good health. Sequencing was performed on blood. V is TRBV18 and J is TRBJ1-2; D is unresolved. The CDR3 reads CASSPRGSGYTF. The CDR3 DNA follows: TGTGCCAGCTCACCGCGAGGTAGCGGCTACACCTTC.